This TCR beta chain was recorded in a study of blood T cell repertoires in COVID-19. As for the study in general: Symptom resolution, clearance, or two negative PCRs marked donors in Cohort 3 as recovered. Both acute and convalescent COVID-19 samples were obtained from the United States, Italy and Spain.

The CDR3 runs to 16 residues. The germline V gene has CDR1 SNHLY and CDR2 FYNNEI. With 3 bases removed from V and 0 bases from J, the gap between germline ends came to 12 bases. Clones were read by immunoSEQ multiplex PCR, and TCRdb kept only the in-frame ones, dropping some. The sample has hundreds of thousands of clones; 80% to 90% are singletons. The sequencing input was PBMCs or T cells enriched from blood (not recorded which). This sequence was found in a man in his forties in a cohort exposed to, infected with or recovered from COVID-19 (not recorded which). This chain uses TRBV2 with TRBJ2-1; possible D gene TRBD2, 5 bases. This CDR3 reads CASSDGRRSSYNEQFF. For the CDR3, the DNA is TGTGCCAGCAGTGACGGCCGGAGGAGCTCCTACAATGAGCAGTTCTTC.